A selection of T cell receptor beta chains follows, all from one sample in a study of Ad26.COV2.S vaccination and SARS-CoV-2 variants. The assay was immunoSEQ multiplex PCR, and TCRdb's table has in-frame clones only and misses some. The sample carries hundreds of thousands of clones, about 88% recorded once. The sample was peripheral blood, taken in a trial of Ad26.COV2.S vaccine versus placebo. These receptors all stem from a person between 18 and 65 years old who received the Ad26.COV2.S COVID-19 vaccine or a placebo. The CDR3 runs from the conserved cysteine through the conserved F or W. A D gene is named only where the DNA matches it firmly. Expanded clones get a size class; other rows say once, few or many, or leave the size out.

NA,TRBD1,TRBJ2-1,TRBV27,TGTGCCAGCAGTTTGCGCGCGACAGGGAGTGATGAGCAGTTCTTC,CASSLRATGSDEQFF
NA,NA,TRBJ1-5,TRBV19,TGTGCCAGTAGTATTCGCCGACAGAAAGCCAATCAGCCCCAGCATTTT,CASSIRRQKANQPQHF
NA,TRBD1,TRBJ1-4,TRBV7-2,TGTGCCAGCAGCTTAGAGGGGAGGCAGGGGGGTGAAAAACTGTTTTTT,CASSLEGRQGGEKLFF
NA,TRBD1,TRBJ1-1,TRBV19,TGTGCCAGTAGTCCGGGGGACAGGGGTTCCACTGAAGCTTTCTTT,CASSPGDRGSTEAFF
NA,NA,TRBJ1-1,TRBV12-3/TRBV12-4,TGTGCCAGCAGTTTAAGGGGTACCGGTGAAGCTTTCTTT,CASSLRGTGEAFF
once,TRBD1,TRBJ1-4,TRBV7-2,TGTGCCAGCAGCTTACTGGGACAGACTAATGAAAAACTGTTTTTT,CASSLLGQTNEKLFF
NA,NA,TRBJ1-5,TRBV18,TGTGCCAGCTCACCATCGAGGGACGATGATCAGCCCCAGCATTTT,CASSPSRDDDQPQHF
NA,NA,TRBJ2-1,TRBV7-9,TGTGCCAGCAGCCCTCCTCTTGGGCTAAATGAGCAGTTCTTC,CASSPPLGLNEQFF
NA,TRBD1,TRBJ1-1,TRBV4-1,TGCGCCAGCAGCCCCCGGACAGGGATAATGAACACTGAAGCTTTCTTT,CASSPRTGIMNTEAFF
NA,NA,TRBJ2-1,TRBV5-1,TGCGCCAGCAGCTTAGACGGAGGCTCCTACAATGAGCAGTTCTTC,CASSLDGGSYNEQFF
NA,NA,TRBJ2-3,TRBV3-1/TRBV3-2,TGTGCCAGCAGCCAAGAGTTTTGGGGACCTAGAGATACGCAGTATTTT,CASSQEFWGPRDTQYF
once,NA,TRBJ2-7,TRBV28,TGTGCCAGCAGTTTAGGGTCGGGGAGCTCCTACGAGCAGTACTTC,CASSLGSGSSYEQYF
few,NA,TRBJ1-1,TRBV3-1/TRBV3-2,TGTGCCAGCAGCCTTCTACGAGACACTGAAGCTTTCTTT,CASSLLRDTEAFF
NA,NA,TRBJ1-6,TRBV6-5,TGTGCCAGCAGTTACTCGATGACCGGGGGATGGCCCCTCCACTTT,CASSYSMTGGWPLHF
NA,NA,TRBJ2-7,TRBV7-8,TGTGCCAGCAGCTTAGGGGTCGGAACCTACGAGCAGTACTTC,CASSLGVGTYEQYF
NA,NA,TRBJ2-5,TRBV11-2,TGTGCCAGCGCCGACCGGGGGGCCGCCTTTATGGAGACCCAGTACTTC,CASADRGAAFMETQYF
NA,NA,TRBJ2-1,TRBV28,TGTGCCAGCACTGAGGGGGGATCCTACAATGAGCAGTTCTTC,CASTEGGSYNEQFF
NA,NA,TRBJ2-2,TRBV4-3,TGCGCCAGCAGCCAAGCCCACGCGAACACCGGGGAGCTGTTTTTT,CASSQAHANTGELFF
once,NA,TRBJ1-2,TRBV7-9,TGTGCCAGCAGCTTAATGGGGCGGGGGGTCGAGGACTATGGCTACACCTTC,CASSLMGRGVEDYGYTF
NA,TRBD2,TRBJ2-2,TRBV4-2,TGTGCCAGCAGCCGGACTAGCGGGAACACCGGGGAGCTGTTTTTT,CASSRTSGNTGELFF
NA,NA,TRBJ2-3,TRBV5-5,NA,CASSLGFGPGGWQDTQYF
NA,TRBD1,TRBJ2-7,TRBV6-2/TRBV6-3,TGTGCCAGCAGTTACCGGGACAGGAGGTGGTGGTTC,CASSYRDRRWWF
NA,TRBD1,TRBJ2-2,TRBV7-2,TGTGCCAGCAGCTCTGCGACAGGGGACCACACCGGGGAGCTGTTTTTT,CASSSATGDHTGELFF
NA,NA,TRBJ1-1,TRBV10-3,TGTGCCATCAGGGACAGTGGGGGAAACACTGAAGCTTTCTTT,CAIRDSGGNTEAFF
once,TRBD1,TRBJ1-1,TRBV5-1,TGCGCCAGCAGGGAGCGGGACAGGGTTTACACTGAAGCTTTCTTT,CASRERDRVYTEAFF
NA,NA,TRBJ1-4,TRBV2,TGTGCCAGCAGGCGACGGGCCACAACTAATGAAAAACTGTTTTTT,CASRRRATTNEKLFF
NA,NA,TRBJ1-5,TRBV18,TGTGCCAGCTCCGCGTTAGTTGATCAGCCCCAGCATTTT,CASSALVDQPQHF
NA,TRBD1,TRBJ1-1,TRBV5-1,TGCGCCAGCACCCGGGACAGTTGGGGGAACACTGAAGCTTTCTTT,CASTRDSWGNTEAFF
once,NA,TRBJ1-3,TRBV19,TGTGCCAGTAGTTGGTCTTCTGGAAACACCATATATTTT,CASSWSSGNTIYF
NA,NA,TRBJ2-1,TRBV10-2,TGCGCCAGCAGTGACATCGGGGGCTACAATGAGCAGTTCTTC,CASSDIGGYNEQFF
NA,NA,TRBJ2-3,TRBV27,TGTGCCAGCAGTTCAACAGGGTTTTTAGATACGCAGTATTTT,CASSSTGFLDTQYF
NA,NA,TRBJ2-3,TRBV5-1,TGCGCCAGCAGCTTGGAGGGAGGTGGGAATACGCAGTATTTT,CASSLEGGGNTQYF
NA,NA,TRBJ1-5,TRBV30,TGTGCCTGGGGAATTGAGGGCAATCAGCCCCAGCATTTT,CAWGIEGNQPQHF
NA,NA,TRBJ2-7,TRBV9,TGTGCCAGCAGCGTGGGCTGGACAGTTCCCGAGCAGTACTTC,CASSVGWTVPEQYF
NA,NA,TRBJ1-1,TRBV5-1,TGCGCCAGCAGCTCAGACCCACGCGGCACTGAAGCTTTCTTT,CASSSDPRGTEAFF
few,NA,TRBJ2-5,TRBV6-6,TGTGCCAGCAGTTACTCATCAGGGGAAGAGACCCAGTACTTC,CASSYSSGEETQYF
NA,NA,TRBJ1-5,TRBV18,TGTGCCAGCTCACCCCGGGGGGGGGACAAACAGCCCCAGCATTTT,CASSPRGGDKQPQHF
NA,NA,TRBJ2-6,TRBV4-3,TGCGCCAGCAGCCTTTGGGAGGCGGGACCAAACTCTGGGGCCAACGTCCTGACTTTC,CASSLWEAGPNSGANVLTF
NA,NA,TRBJ2-1,TRBV4-3,TGCGCCAGCCGAAGGCGGGCCACCTACAATGAGCAGTTCTTC,CASRRRATYNEQFF
NA,NA,TRBJ2-7,TRBV6-2/TRBV6-3,TGTGCCAGCAGTCCCCCGACCTACGAGCAGTACTTC,CASSPPTYEQYF
NA,NA,TRBJ1-6,TRBV19,TGTGCCAGTAGGTTCAGTTTAAATTCACCCCTCCACTTT,CASRFSLNSPLHF
NA,TRBD1,TRBJ2-7,TRBV7-7,TGTGCCAGCAGCCGGGACAGCGACTACGAGCAGTACTTC,CASSRDSDYEQYF
NA,TRBD2,TRBJ2-5,TRBV7-9,TGTGCCAGCAGCTTCCTAGCGGAAGAGACCCAGTACTTC,CASSFLAEETQYF
NA,NA,TRBJ2-1,TRBV11-3,TGTGCCAGCAGCTTACGGGAGAGGAATGAGCAGTTCTTC,CASSLRERNEQFF
NA,NA,TRBJ1-5,TRBV5-5,TGTGCCAGCAGCTTGGACCAGAGCAATCAGCCCCAGCATTTT,CASSLDQSNQPQHF
NA,TRBD1,TRBJ2-2,TRBV24-1,TGTGCCACCAGTGAAACCCTCAACAGGGGTGGTACCGGGGAGCTGTTTTTT,CATSETLNRGGTGELFF
NA,NA,TRBJ1-1,TRBV5-1,TGCGCCAGCAGCTTCTCCAGGAACCCGAACACTGAAGCTTTCTTT,CASSFSRNPNTEAFF
NA,TRBD2,TRBJ2-1,TRBV18,TGTGCCAGCTCACCACGCGGGGGGCCCTCCTACAATGAGCAGTTCTTC,CASSPRGGPSYNEQFF
once,NA,TRBJ1-1,TRBV4-1,TGCGCCAGCAGCCAAGATGGGACTGGGATCCCTGAAGCTTTCTTT,CASSQDGTGIPEAFF
once,NA,TRBJ1-2,TRBV3-1/TRBV3-2,TGTGCCAGCAGCCCCTTCGGGGGAGGCTATGGCTACACCTTC,CASSPFGGGYGYTF
NA,NA,TRBJ2-1,TRBV2,TGTGCCAGCAGTCTACAGTGGGGACTCAATGAGCAGTTCTTC,CASSLQWGLNEQFF
once,NA,TRBJ1-2,TRBV6-1,TGTGCCAGCAGTGAAGCTGGTCGCCCCTATGGCTACACCTTC,CASSEAGRPYGYTF
NA,NA,TRBJ2-1,TRBV7-9,TGTGCCAGCAGCTTAGAGTCTCGGGGAAATCCTAACAATGAGCAGTTCTTC,CASSLESRGNPNNEQFF
NA,NA,TRBJ2-3,TRBV11-3,TGTGCCAGCAGCTTAGACAGGGGTCGGGCAGATACGCAGTATTTT,CASSLDRGRADTQYF
NA,TRBD1,TRBJ2-2,TRBV29-1,TGCAGCGTAAGAGGGGGCGCCGGCACCGGGGAGCTGTTTTTT,CSVRGGAGTGELFF
NA,NA,TRBJ1-5,TRBV6-5,TGTGCCAGCAGCAGCGGGGGGGAGGGCAATCAGCCCCAGCATTTT,CASSSGGEGNQPQHF
NA,NA,TRBJ1-1,TRBV7-6,TGTGCCAGCAGCTCCGTATTAAACACTGAAGCTTTCTTT,CASSSVLNTEAFF